This T cell receptor (beta chain) was captured by sequencing in a study of cytomegalovirus exposure and HLA in healthy donors (dated by TCRdb to the late 2010s). A note on the overall study: An earlier analysis of a few hundred of the donors reported about 260 Gb of sequence data and 117 million unique TCR beta sequences obtained from some 170 million T cells. An early release covering roughly 580 HLA-typed donors comprised 250 to 350 gigabases of sequencing data and around 80 million unique TCR sequences. The genetic ancestry cluster associated with self-reported Caucasian donors included over 65% of the roughly 410 genotyped donors. The aim of the study was to test whether cataloging public T cell receptors could identify signatures of past pathogen exposure. Using immunosequencing, the study profiled T cell repertoires from 640 or so subjects and related those repertoires to cytomegalovirus serostatus. Along with the roughly 710-subject first cohort, a separate validation cohort of around 110 different subjects was used. The study combined high-throughput TCR immunosequencing, statistical association of individual TCRs with disease status, and machine learning to predict cytomegalovirus infection status. In a later analysis, previously published TCR beta repertoires from about 670 donors were re-analyzed and high-resolution HLA genotyping was added so that TCR occurrence patterns could be studied. In the later analysis, no new phenotypic data were used to find candidate immune exposures; instead, reliance was placed on TCR beta sequences and their occurrence across donors. To decide whether each TCR beta V gene segment behaved as functional or pseudogenic, an earlier analysis of some 580 of the donors relied on high-throughput TCR beta sequencing. Donor age, sex, ethnicity and CMV serostatus were collected together with the repertoire data. Genome-wide SNP genotypes for about 60% of the roughly 670 donors were used in a later genetic analysis, which treated that subset as a discovery cohort. All discovery cohort repertoires had been generated on a single sequencing platform. HLA typing included class I and class II loci at four-digit resolution. Typing coverage varied by locus: about 629-630 donors for A, B, C, DRB1 and DQB1; roughly 520 for DQA1; about 570 for DPA1; roughly 450 for DPB1. Four or five DR-DQ haplotypes were treated as single units for association and clustering because of strong linkage in the cohort. Across 300 to 500 genotyped donors of the cohort, an average of about 240,000 unique TCR beta nucleotide sequences per donor were sequenced, and roughly a sixth of those sequences were non-productive.

Study-level results and caveats: The only immune exposure information available for the cohort was CMV serostatus. It was suggested by the authors that the approach could potentially be generalized to other disease states and immunological phenotypes. A further reported finding was that TCR beta sequences accurately predicted the HLA-A and HLA-B alleles for most subjects in the first cohort. In an earlier analysis of 587 of the donors, most TCR beta V segments were observed in productive rearrangements about 90% or about 30% of the time, broadly matching IMGT annotations. A later analysis found that most CMV-associated TCR beta chains appeared HLA-restricted, with HLA associations seemingly driven largely by CMV exposure. Assigning TCR associations to individual alleles was difficult when HLA alleles, especially DR and DQ, strongly co-occurred. A later genetic analysis associated a missense DCLRE1C variant with V-gene and J-gene trimming of TCR beta chains, and an independent cohort replicated the association. Most TCR sequences were observed very rarely across donors, whereas some public TCRs were present in many individuals. The earlier analysis of fewer than 750 of the donors excluded seventeen rarely observed V segments, including chromosome 9 orphons, because counts were too low. In a later analysis, HLA-associated TCR beta chains showed more clonal expansion and lower generation probabilities than non-associated chains that were equally common. Presence/absence analyses assumed roughly uniform sequencing depth across donors, an assumption that may not hold. Several of the top co-occurrence clusters appeared to be linked to parvovirus B19, influenza, CMV and Epstein-Barr virus, according to a later analysis. Some IMGT-functional V segments, including TRBV6-2 and TRBV6-3, could not be distinguished by the 87-base-pair reads and were therefore excluded. Linkage disequilibrium might explain the correlated functional status among segregating V segments, but an unknown experimental factor could not be excluded. Compared with the 666-donor mean, donors in an Asian-associated ancestry cluster had fewer N-insertions in productive TCRs, according to a later genetic analysis. Because some donors lacked HLA typing at each locus, the association tests relied only on the typed subset. The study gave a list of 150 to 200 TCR beta chains associated with cytomegalovirus. Three of the identified cytomegalovirus-associated TCR beta chains were confirmed in vitro to be specific for cytomegalovirus antigens. The cohort was sequenced for TCR beta chains only, and without alpha or paired-chain data the features that could be detected were limited. In both the original and validation cohorts, the classifier was reported to diagnose cytomegalovirus status with high specificity and sensitivity. A group of highly shared sequence variants was considered likely to be a technical artifact of the sequencing pipeline. In a later analysis, the rate of TCR association differed among HLA loci, with DRB1 alleles having the most associated TCRs and HLA-C alleles having the fewest. A later analysis associated 17,000 or so TCR beta sequences with specific HLA alleles at a false discovery rate of 0.05.

There are a few counts of this clone. The antigen this receptor binds is unknown. It has no much larger one-base neighbor in the sample; base qualities were not kept. The cohort was made up of approximately 700 healthy bone marrow donors. All cohort members were sampled while nominally healthy, although unrecorded immune exposures were likely present. The donor was CMV seronegative and was included in the group of over 300 seronegative cohort members. A peripheral blood sample was collected from each donor, and TCR beta sequencing was performed on peripheral blood mononuclear cells. Genomic DNA extraction from the blood cell samples was performed with the Qiagen DNeasy Blood Extraction Kit. The library was prepared using the immunoSEQ multiplex PCR assay. The multiplex PCR relied on a mix of 60 forward primers for TCR Vbeta segments and 13 reverse primers for TCR Jbeta segments. The CDR3 region of rearranged TCR beta genes was amplified from genomic DNA with a multiplex PCR assay. Amplified TCR beta libraries were sequenced as 87-base-pair reads on the Illumina HiSeq System. Concerning the study's data processing: A later analysis tallied roughly 76 million unique TCR beta chains across the 666 repertoires, and approximately 9.9 million of those chains were shared by two or more donors. A nearest-neighbor algorithm error-corrected the raw reads and collapsed the reads into unique sequences, merging closely related sequences to remove PCR and sequencing errors. To assign V, D and J gene segments, CDR3 sequences were aligned to IMGT reference sequences. For a sequence to be retained, at least a six-nucleotide match to both a V gene segment and a J gene segment was required. Rearrangements were called productive when the CDR3 lacked stop codons and stayed in frame with V and J; all others were non-productive. CDR3 was defined by IMGT convention, running from the second conserved V-encoded cysteine to the conserved J-encoded phenylalanine. The earlier analysis of more than 450 of the donors excluded sequences that lacked an unambiguous match to a single V gene segment. An earlier analysis of 587 of the donors called V segments functional above 56.7% productive rearrangements and segregating when the between-donor standard deviation exceeded 5%. A statistical classification framework was developed to diagnose cytomegalovirus status using the catalog of TCR beta chain sequences. V and J gene assignment, in a later analysis, came from comparing TCR nucleotide sequences with IMGT/GENE-DB human TR gene sequences. Using the TCRdist pipeline, a later analysis assigned CDR3 sequences along with most-parsimonious VDJ recombination scenarios. In a later analysis, each TCR beta chain was defined by its CDR3 amino acid sequence together with its V-gene family, and reads lacking a unique V-gene family were excluded. As a way to deal with suspected cross-contamination and a sequencing artifact, a later analysis dropped hundreds of nucleotide sequences that were highly shared and had low generation probability. In a later analysis, a clonal expansion index was calculated for each public chain from normalized within-repertoire ranks of inferred template counts. A later analysis computed generation probabilities with a VDJ recombination model fitted to out-of-frame rearrangements, and checked the results against IGoR. In a later analysis, TCR-TCR, TCR-HLA and TCR-CMV co-occurrence was scored with hypergeometric tests, and a repertoire-size bias correction was applied to TCR pairs. False discovery rates were estimated in a later analysis by permuting HLA or CMV assignments 20 times. In a later analysis, co-occurring TCRs were grouped with DBSCAN, and TCRdist sequence similarity was added when clustering was performed within HLA-allele-positive subsets. Repertoires with fewer than 30,000 or more than 120,000 public chains, plus five repertoires with anomalous nucleotide sharing, were excluded from co-occurrence clustering. TCRdb retrieved this table from immuneACCESS and kept in-frame rearrangements only. Not all clones are present; in checked studies, unresolved V genes account for under half, and no reason is known for the remainder. V, J and clone size were drawn from that table, and D and trimming were deduced from the DNA. Across this sample there are under 200,000 clones, with under 80% seen only once. Jointly, the top ten make up 2.5% to 4% of the sample.

The trim is 2 bases for V and 11 bases for J, with a gap of 16 bases between the germline ends. There are 13 amino acids in the CDR3, from cysteine to phenylalanine inclusive. The retained sequence is limited to the CDR3, 39 bases, with the frame set at the first base. CDR1 and CDR2, per the germline V gene, are MNHEY and SVGAGI. The TCR originated in a female donor in good health and CMV-seronegative. The source material was PBMCs. The chain was built from TRBV6-5 and TRBJ2-7; tentative D gene TRBD2, with 5 bases matching. The CDR3 amino acid sequence is: CASSYPRLGEEYF. The DNA is as follows: TGTGCCAGCAGTTACCCCAGACTCGGGGAAGAGTACTTC.